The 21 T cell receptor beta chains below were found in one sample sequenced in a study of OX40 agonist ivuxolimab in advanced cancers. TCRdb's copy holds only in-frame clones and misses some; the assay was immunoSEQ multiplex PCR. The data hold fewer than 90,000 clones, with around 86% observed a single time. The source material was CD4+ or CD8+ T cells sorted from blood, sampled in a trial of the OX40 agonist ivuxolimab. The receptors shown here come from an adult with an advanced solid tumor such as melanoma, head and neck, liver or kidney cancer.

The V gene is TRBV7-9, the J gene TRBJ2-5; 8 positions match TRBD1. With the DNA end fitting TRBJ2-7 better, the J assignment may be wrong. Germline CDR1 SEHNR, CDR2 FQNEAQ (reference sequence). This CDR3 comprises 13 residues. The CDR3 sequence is CASSRDRIYEQYF. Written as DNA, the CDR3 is TGTGCCAGCAGCCGGGACAGGATCTACGAGCAGTACTTC.

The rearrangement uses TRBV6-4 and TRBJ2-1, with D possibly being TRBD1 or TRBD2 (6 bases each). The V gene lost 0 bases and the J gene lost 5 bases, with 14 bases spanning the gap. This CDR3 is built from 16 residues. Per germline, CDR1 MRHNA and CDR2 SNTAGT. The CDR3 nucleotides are TGTGCCAGCAGTGACTCAGTGCGGGGACAAAACAATGAGCAGTTCTTC. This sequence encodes CASSDSVRGQNNEQFF.

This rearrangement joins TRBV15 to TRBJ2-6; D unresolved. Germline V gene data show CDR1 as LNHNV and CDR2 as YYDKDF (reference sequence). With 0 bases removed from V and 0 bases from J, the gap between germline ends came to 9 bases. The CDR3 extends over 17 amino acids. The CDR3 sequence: CATSRDSGFSGANVLTF. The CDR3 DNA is TGTGCCACCAGCAGAGATTCAGGCTTCTCTGGGGCCAACGTCCTGACTTTC.

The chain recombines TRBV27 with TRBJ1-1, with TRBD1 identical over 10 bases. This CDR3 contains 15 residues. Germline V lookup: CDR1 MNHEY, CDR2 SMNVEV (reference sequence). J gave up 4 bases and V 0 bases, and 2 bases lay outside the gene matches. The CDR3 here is CASSLSRQGATEAFF. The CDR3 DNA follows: TGTGCCAGCAGTTTATCGAGACAGGGGGCCACTGAAGCTTTCTTT.

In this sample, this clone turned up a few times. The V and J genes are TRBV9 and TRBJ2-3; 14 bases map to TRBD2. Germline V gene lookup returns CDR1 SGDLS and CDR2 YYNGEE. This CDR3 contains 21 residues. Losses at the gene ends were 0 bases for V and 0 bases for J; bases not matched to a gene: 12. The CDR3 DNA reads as TGTGCCAGCAGCGTAGGCGTTCGTGGGACTAGCGGGAGATGGAGCACAGATACGCAGTATTTT. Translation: CASSVGVRGTSGRWSTDTQYF.

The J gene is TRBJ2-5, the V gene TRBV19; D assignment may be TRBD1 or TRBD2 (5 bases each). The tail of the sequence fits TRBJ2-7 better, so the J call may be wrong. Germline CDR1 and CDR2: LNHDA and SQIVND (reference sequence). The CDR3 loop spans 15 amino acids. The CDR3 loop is CASSIGGGYSYEQYF. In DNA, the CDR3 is TGTGCCAGTAGTATAGGTGGGGGATACTCCTACGAGCAGTACTTC.

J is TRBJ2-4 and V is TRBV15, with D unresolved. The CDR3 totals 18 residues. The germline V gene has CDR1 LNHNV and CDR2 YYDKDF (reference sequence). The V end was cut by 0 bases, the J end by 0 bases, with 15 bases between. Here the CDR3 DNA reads TGTGCCACCAGCAGAGATTATGGCAGGCCTCTAGCCAAAAACATTCAGTACTTC. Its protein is CATSRDYGRPLAKNIQYF.

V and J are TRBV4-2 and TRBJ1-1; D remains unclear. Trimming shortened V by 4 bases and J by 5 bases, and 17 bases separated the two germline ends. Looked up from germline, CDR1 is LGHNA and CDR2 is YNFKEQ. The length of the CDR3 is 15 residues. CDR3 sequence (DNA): TGTGCCAGCAGCCCTACCGGGCCCCTCGAAACTGAAGCTTTCTTT. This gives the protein CASSPTGPLETEAFF.

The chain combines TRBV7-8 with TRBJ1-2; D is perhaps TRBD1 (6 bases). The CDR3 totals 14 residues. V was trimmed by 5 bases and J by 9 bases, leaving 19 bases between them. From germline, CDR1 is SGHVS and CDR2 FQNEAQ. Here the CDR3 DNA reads TGTGCCAGCAGCGAGTTCTCAGGGGTTGGAAGCTACACCTTC. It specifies CASSEFSGVGSYTF.

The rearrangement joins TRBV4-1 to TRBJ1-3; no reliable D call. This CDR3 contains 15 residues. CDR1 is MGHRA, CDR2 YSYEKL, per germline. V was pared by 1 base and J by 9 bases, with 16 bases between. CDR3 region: CASSQVGSRPPTIYF. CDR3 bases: TGCGCCAGCAGCCAAGTTGGGTCCCGACCCCCCACCATATATTTT.

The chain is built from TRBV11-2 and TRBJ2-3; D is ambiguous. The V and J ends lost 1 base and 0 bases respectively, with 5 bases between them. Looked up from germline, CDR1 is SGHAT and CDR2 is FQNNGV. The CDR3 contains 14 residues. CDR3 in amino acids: CASSLGLSTDTQYF. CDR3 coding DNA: TGTGCCAGCAGCTTAGGGCTAAGCACAGATACGCAGTATTTT.

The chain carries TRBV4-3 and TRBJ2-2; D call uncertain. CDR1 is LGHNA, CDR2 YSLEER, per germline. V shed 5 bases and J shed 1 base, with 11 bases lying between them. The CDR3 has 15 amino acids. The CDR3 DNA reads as TGCGCCAGCAGCTCGCACCCGGGGAACACCGGGGAGCTGTTTTTT. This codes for CASSSHPGNTGELFF.

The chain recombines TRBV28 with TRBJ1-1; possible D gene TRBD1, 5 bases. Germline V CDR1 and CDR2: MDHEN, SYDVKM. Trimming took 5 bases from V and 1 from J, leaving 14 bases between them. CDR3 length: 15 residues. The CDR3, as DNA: TGTGCCAGCAGTGGCGGCGGGGGAAGGAACACTGAAGCTTTCTTT. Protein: CASSGGGGRNTEAFF.

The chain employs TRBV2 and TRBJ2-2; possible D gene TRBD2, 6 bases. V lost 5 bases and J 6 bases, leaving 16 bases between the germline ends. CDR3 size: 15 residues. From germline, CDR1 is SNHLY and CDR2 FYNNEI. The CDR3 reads CASSKTTSIPGELFF. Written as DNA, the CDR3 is TGTGCCAGCAGTAAAACGACTAGTATACCCGGGGAGCTGTTTTTT.

The CDR3 coding sequence is TGTGCCAGCAGCTTAAGGGCACAAGACCTAGCCAAAAACATTCAGTACTTC. Encoded protein: CASSLRAQDLAKNIQYF. This chain joins TRBV7-2 and TRBJ2-4, with D hard to call. This CDR3 region has 17 residues. Looked up from germline, CDR1 is SGHTA and CDR2 is FQGNSA. V was clipped by 2 bases and J by 0 bases, with 14 bases between them.

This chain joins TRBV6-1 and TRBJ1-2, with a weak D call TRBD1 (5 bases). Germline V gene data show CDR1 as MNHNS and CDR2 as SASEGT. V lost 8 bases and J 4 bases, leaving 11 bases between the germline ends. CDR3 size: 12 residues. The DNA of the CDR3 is TGTGCCAGCCCCCCGGGGCTCTATGGCTACACCTTC. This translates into CASPPGLYGYTF.

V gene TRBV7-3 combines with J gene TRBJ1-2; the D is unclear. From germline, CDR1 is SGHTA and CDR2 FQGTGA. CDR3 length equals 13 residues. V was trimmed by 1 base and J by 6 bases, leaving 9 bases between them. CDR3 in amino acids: CASSLNVGDGYTF. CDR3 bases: TGTGCCAGCAGCTTAAACGTAGGCGATGGCTACACCTTC.

CDR3 coding DNA: TGTGCCAGCAGCTTGGCGGCCAATCAGCCCCAGCATTTT. Protein: CASSLAANQPQHF. This chain connects TRBV5-6 to TRBJ1-5; D not resolved. Germline V CDR1 and CDR2: SGHDT, YYEEEE. The CDR3 loop spans 13 amino acids. Trimming pared 0 bases from V and 3 bases from J, leaving 4 bases between.

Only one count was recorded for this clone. CDR3 nucleotide sequence: TGTGCCAGCAGCCCCTCAGGCGGCAGGGGGGGCGAGCAGTACTTC. This translates into CASSPSGGRGGEQYF. The gene calls are TRBV7-9 and TRBJ2-7; D may match TRBD1 or TRBD2 (7 bases each). Trimming took 5 bases from V and 6 from J, leaving 20 bases between them. The germline CDR1 and CDR2 sequences are SEHNR and FQNEAQ (reference sequence). The CDR3 runs to 15 residues.

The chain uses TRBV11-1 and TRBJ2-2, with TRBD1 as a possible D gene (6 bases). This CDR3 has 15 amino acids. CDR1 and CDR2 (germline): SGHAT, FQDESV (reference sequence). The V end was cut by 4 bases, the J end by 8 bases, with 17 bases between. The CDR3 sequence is CASSSGWGRIGELFF. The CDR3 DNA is TGTGCCAGCAGCTCCGGCTGGGGGCGGATAGGGGAGCTGTTTTTT.

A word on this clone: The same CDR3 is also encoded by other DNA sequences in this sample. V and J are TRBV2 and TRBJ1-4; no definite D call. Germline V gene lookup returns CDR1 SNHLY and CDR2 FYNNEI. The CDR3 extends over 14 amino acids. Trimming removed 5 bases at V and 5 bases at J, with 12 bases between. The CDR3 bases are TGTGCCAGCAGTCCCCGGCTACGGAATGAAAAACTGTTTTTT. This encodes CASSPRLRNEKLFF.